This entry describes one T cell receptor beta chain. The record originates from a study of PD-L1 blockade in urothelial cancer. Noted time point: pretreatment peripheral blood. Only in-frame clones appear in the TCRdb table, and some are missing; sequencing was by immunoSEQ multiplex PCR. The sample contains 70,000 to 95,000 clones, more than 70% of which appear only once. This TCR came from a woman aged 80 or over with urothelial cancer. The sequences come from PBMCs, collected around atezolizumab (anti-PD-L1) treatment.

The CDR3 nucleotides read TGTGCCAGCAGGCCGGGTTCGGACAGGAGCACAGATACGCAGTATTTT. Translating gives CASRPGSDRSTDTQYF. The chain couples TRBV5-4 to TRBJ2-3; 7 bases align to TRBD1. In germline, CDR1 is SGHNT, CDR2 YYREEE (reference sequence). Losses at the gene ends were 5 bases for V and 0 bases for J; bases not matched to a gene: 9. The CDR3 extends over 16 amino acids.